The rows below give T cell receptor beta chains drawn from one sample of a study of Tregs in tolerant kidney transplant recipients. Profiled with immunoSEQ multiplex PCR; TCRdb holds only in-frame clones, not every one. The sample carries about 240,000 clones, 80% to 85% recorded once. Sequencing was performed on CD4+ T cells from blood. The origin of the receptors is a human donor in good health. CDR3s include the opening cysteine and the closing phenylalanine or tryptophan. A D gene is named only where the DNA matches it firmly. Clone size is not always given. Where it is, it says once, few, many or a class for expanded clones.

.,.,TRBV9,TRBJ1-4,CASGRTATNEKLFF
.,.,TRBV7-8,TRBJ1-6,CASSLEAGVNSPLHF
.,few,TRBV7-3,TRBJ2-5,CASSRGDGQETQYF
.,once,TRBV18,TRBJ1-1,CASSPNGVGRAFF
TRBD2,.,TRBV11-2,TRBJ2-1,CASRLAGERGEQFF
.,.,TRBV5-1,TRBJ2-7,CASSFSGGPPYEQYF
TRBD1,.,TRBV29-1,TRBJ2-7,CSAADRTPYEQYF
TRBD2,.,TRBV27,TRBJ2-1,CASRQGLARQEQFF
.,.,TRBV5-5,TRBJ2-5,CASSLGPVQETQYF
TRBD1,.,TRBV19,TRBJ1-1,CASSIRTGKAFF
.,once,TRBV7-9,TRBJ1-2,CASSLDINYGYTF
TRBD2,.,TRBV13,TRBJ2-7,CASSFWTSGRRRYEQYF
.,.,TRBV7-9,TRBJ2-7,CASSPEGLSSDEQYF
.,once,TRBV25-1,TRBJ2-7,CASSEGSGKQYF
.,.,TRBV5-1,TRBJ1-1,CASSLAGRENTEAFF
.,.,TRBV7-9,TRBJ1-1,CASRKNTEAFF
.,.,TRBV11-2,TRBJ2-3,CASSPGTDTQYF
.,once,TRBV2,TRBJ2-5,CASSLLVETQYF
.,.,TRBV6-5,TRBJ2-1,CASSWRGGSSYNEQFF
.,.,TRBV2,TRBJ1-5,CASSEEAGSNQPQHF
.,.,TRBV7-2,TRBJ2-3,CASSYPGADTQYF
.,.,TRBV5-1,TRBJ2-5,CASSLMRGRQETQYF
.,.,TRBV19,TRBJ1-5,CASSIRRTVGGGNQPQHF
TRBD1,.,TRBV6-5,TRBJ2-7,CASRNTGAVSYEQYF
TRBD1,.,TRBV10-3,TRBJ1-4,CAISEFGQGGEKLFF
TRBD1,.,TRBV18,TRBJ2-3,CASRQGPGTDTQYF
.,.,TRBV5-1,TRBJ2-1,CASSPGTSNSYNEQFF
TRBD1,.,TRBV5-4,TRBJ2-4,CASSLEGGEYIQYF
.,.,TRBV25-1,TRBJ1-3,CASRGSGNTIYF
.,.,TRBV5-4,TRBJ2-3,CASSHPGRLSTDTQYF
.,.,TRBV20-1,TRBJ2-1,CSASSPRAQFF
TRBD1,.,TRBV12-5,TRBJ2-5,CASGLGRTGRETQYF
.,.,TRBV5-1,TRBJ1-1,CASSFSVRQNTEAFF
.,once,TRBV25-1,TRBJ1-2,CASSGGWGYGYTF
.,.,TRBV14,TRBJ1-1,CASSQDMGGGTEAFF
TRBD1,.,TRBV18,TRBJ2-3,CASSPQGAVTDTQYF
.,.,TRBV5-1,TRBJ1-1,CASSKKQGRGTEAFF
.,.,TRBV18,TRBJ2-3,CASSPPSADTQYF
TRBD1,.,TRBV4-1,TRBJ2-3,CASSQTGGTDTQYF
TRBD1,.,TRBV6-1,TRBJ1-4,CASSDFSRGVEKLFF
.,.,TRBV2,TRBJ1-5,CASSDGDPGPQHF
.,.,TRBV18,TRBJ2-7,CASSTGTASYEQYF
TRBD1,.,TRBV25-1,TRBJ2-7,CASSDGTDNQNPYEQYF
.,.,TRBV28,TRBJ1-2,CASSWGGTTNYGYTF
.,.,TRBV11-2,TRBJ2-6,CASSPADSGANVLTF
.,.,TRBV20-1,TRBJ1-2,CSAAGLGGYTF
.,.,TRBV18,TRBJ1-1,CASSKDTPGTEAFF
.,.,TRBV6-6,TRBJ2-3,CASSGPGQSTDTQYF
.,.,TRBV5-1,TRBJ1-5,CASSLDGVQPQHF
TRBD1,.,TRBV11-2,TRBJ1-2,CASSLVPQGTNYGYTF